This record looks at one T cell receptor beta chain sequence and its context. TCRdb's copy holds only in-frame clones and misses some; the assay was immunoSEQ multiplex PCR. The data contain approximately 30,000 clones, about 87% of them singletons. This entry is derived from a study of blood T cell repertoires in COVID-19. Overall study context: Italy, Spain and the United States were the sources of the convalescent and acute COVID-19 samples. T cells, B-cell-depleted T cells, or PBMCs provided the cDNA or gDNA that served as material.

The germline V gene has CDR1 SQVTM and CDR2 ANQGSEA. The length of the CDR3 is 11 residues. V was pared by 6 bases and J by 2 bases, with 6 bases between. Material for sequencing was peripheral blood. The chain couples TRBV29-1 to TRBJ2-3; D remains unclear. This TCR was sampled from a man in his 70s with active COVID-19. The CDR3 sequence is CSVKHTDTQYF. The CDR3 nucleotides are TGCAGCGTGAAACACACAGATACGCAGTATTTT.